These 21 T cell receptor beta chains originate from one sample sequenced in a study of cytomegalovirus exposure and HLA in healthy donors. PCR involved 60 Vbeta and 13 Jbeta primers. Repertoires were generated with immunoSEQ multiplex PCR, while TCRdb's copy carries only in-frame clones and drops some. In the table there are about 160,000 clones, 71% of which are singletons. The sample taken for sequencing was PBMCs. These TCRs come from a woman in her thirties in good health and CMV-seronegative.

The chain joins TRBV14 to TRBJ2-7; weak D call: TRBD2 (5 bases). The CDR3 spans 13 residues. Germline loops: CDR1 SGHDN, CDR2 FVKESK. Trimming cost V 1 base and J 3 bases, with 7 bases left between them. CDR3 loop: CASSQVGVYEQYF. The CDR3 DNA reads as TGTGCCAGCAGCCAAGTCGGGGTCTACGAGCAGTACTTC.

The rearrangement joins TRBV13 to TRBJ2-5; 9 nucleotides align to TRBD1. Trimming cost V 5 bases and J 4 bases; bases outside gene matches: 11. In germline, CDR1 is PRHDT, CDR2 FYEKMQ (reference sequence). This CDR3 is built from 16 residues. The CDR3 loop reads CASSKVTGQGGETQYF. The CDR3 coding sequence is TGTGCCAGCAGCAAGGTTACGGGACAGGGAGGAGAGACCCAGTACTTC.

This chain links TRBV28 with TRBJ1-4, with D unresolved. V lost 1 base, J lost 3 bases, and 9 bases lay in between. The CDR3 totals 15 residues. Germline V lookup: CDR1 MDHEN, CDR2 SYDVKM. The CDR3 protein is CASSLSSRANEKLFF. The CDR3 bases are TGTGCCAGCAGTTTATCGAGTAGAGCTAATGAAAAACTGTTTTTT.

This chain connects TRBV15 to TRBJ2-7, with D possibly matching TRBD1 (5 bases). CDR1 is LNHNV and CDR2 is YYDKDF in the germline V gene (reference sequence). The V end lost 3 bases, the J end lost 4 bases, and 13 bases lay between the germline ends. The CDR3 totals 14 residues. The CDR3 nucleotides are TGTGCCACCAGCAGGGGTAGGGGTGGGTACGAGCAGTACTTC. Its translation is CATSRGRGGYEQYF.

This sequence joins TRBV7-3 and TRBJ2-2; possible D gene TRBD1, 5 bases. The CDR3 extends over 13 amino acids. The V gene's germline CDR1 is SGHTA and CDR2 FQGTGA. The germline V and J ends were trimmed by 5 bases and 5 bases, with 9 bases remaining between them. The CDR3 DNA follows: TGTGCCAGCAGCCCGGACACGACCGGGGAGCTGTTTTTT. Protein product: CASSPDTTGELFF.

In this sample, this clone turned up once. J is TRBJ1-3 and V is TRBV5-1, with a possible D match to TRBD1 (6 bases). The CDR3 is 14 amino acids. From germline, CDR1 is SGHRS and CDR2 YFSETQ. V was shortened by 1 base and J by 1 base, with 6 bases between the two germline ends. The CDR3 protein is CASSLTGSGNTIYF. The CDR3 DNA sequence: TGCGCCAGCAGCTTGACAGGGTCTGGAAACACCATATATTTT.

The chain has TRBV7-3 and TRBJ2-1, with D perhaps matching TRBD1 (6 bases). Germline V lookup: CDR1 SGHTA, CDR2 FQGTGA. This CDR3 region has 15 residues. The V end lost 6 bases, the J end lost 0 bases, and 12 bases lay between the germline ends. The CDR3 spells CASSTLGASYNEQFF. DNA of the CDR3: TGTGCCAGCAGTACCTTGGGGGCCTCCTACAATGAGCAGTTCTTC.

This chain uses TRBV7-9 with TRBJ2-7; D is possibly TRBD2 (5 bases). This CDR3 contains 14 residues. Trimming stripped 5 bases from V and 6 bases from J, with 17 bases between. Germline V gives CDR1 SEHNR, CDR2 FQNEAQ (reference sequence). For the CDR3, the DNA is TGTGCCAGCAGCCCATCGACGGAGAGGGTCGAGCAGTACTTC. It encodes CASSPSTERVEQYF.

This clone showed up just a few times. The chain carries TRBV5-1 and TRBJ1-2; no firm D call. Deletions cut 4 bases from V and 3 bases from J, with 16 bases between. The CDR3 loop spans 15 amino acids. Per the germline V gene, CDR1 is SGHRS and CDR2 is YFSETQ. The CDR3 spells CASSPDPGGDYGYTF. Written as DNA, the CDR3 is TGCGCCAGCAGCCCCGATCCCGGCGGGGACTATGGCTACACCTTC.

The rearrangement uses TRBV19 and TRBJ2-6, with TRBD1 matching over 11 bases. The germline gives CDR1 LNHDA, CDR2 SQIVND (reference sequence). The CDR3 is 18 residues long. V dropped 3 bases and J dropped 4; count of bases not matched to a gene: 8. The CDR3, as DNA: TGTGCCAGTAGTATTCGGACAGGGGGCGTGAAAGGGGCCAACGTCCTGACTTTC. This encodes CASSIRTGGVKGANVLTF.

Only a few counts were recorded for this clone. This sequence joins TRBV6-5 and TRBJ1-1; maybe TRBD1 (6 bases). V lost 2 bases, J lost 0 bases, and 7 bases lay in between. The length of the CDR3 is 14 residues. Germline lookup yields CDR1 MNHEY and CDR2 SVGAGI. The CDR3 coding sequence is TGTGCCAGCAGTTACGGGGGCCTGAACACTGAAGCTTTCTTT. Translating it yields CASSYGGLNTEAFF.

J is TRBJ2-3 and V is TRBV5-4; TRBD2 agrees at 10 bases. With 4 bases clipped from V and 8 bases from J, the junction kept 13 bases outside the gene matches. The germline gives CDR1 SGHNT, CDR2 YYREEE (reference sequence). This CDR3 has 16 amino acids. The CDR3 region is CASSGPQGLATSTQYF. The CDR3 DNA reads TGTGCCAGCAGCGGCCCCCAGGGACTAGCGACTAGTACGCAGTATTTT.

The chain couples TRBV6-5 to TRBJ2-5, with 9 positions matching TRBD1. The DNA end lines up better with TRBJ2-7; the J call may be wrong. The CDR3 has 13 amino acids. Looked up from germline, CDR1 is MNHEY and CDR2 is SVGAGI. The CDR3 loop reads CATYGQGFHEQYF. The CDR3 region has the DNA TGTGCCACCTATGGACAGGGGTTCCACGAGCAGTACTTC.

This chain joins TRBV6-5 and TRBJ1-1; D is ambiguous. With 0 bases removed from V and 2 bases from J, the gap between germline ends came to 7 bases. CDR3 length: 14 residues. From germline, CDR1 is MNHEY and CDR2 SVGAGI. CDR3 loop: CASSYSAHNTEAFF. The CDR3 coding sequence is TGTGCCAGCAGTTACTCAGCTCATAACACTGAAGCTTTCTTT.

The V and J genes are TRBV6-5 and TRBJ2-5, with TRBD2 matching over 11 bases. Judging by the DNA end, TRBJ2-7 fits better; the J call may be wrong. CDR1 MNHEY and CDR2 SVGAGI come from the germline V gene. The CDR3 extends over 16 amino acids. The CDR3 here is CASSYPSSGRRREQYF. Written as DNA, the CDR3 is TGTGCCAGCAGTTACCCTTCTAGCGGGAGGCGACGCGAGCAGTACTTC.

The chain joins TRBV9 to TRBJ2-5; D is ambiguous. V shed 0 bases and J shed 7 bases, with 10 bases lying between them. The CDR3 totals 13 residues. The germline CDR1 and CDR2 sequences are SGDLS and YYNGEE. In DNA, the CDR3 is TGTGCCAGCAGCGTAGAGAGTTCTGGGACCCAGTACTTC. It specifies CASSVESSGTQYF.

V usage is TRBV19 and J usage is TRBJ1-1; D is uncertain. The germline V gene has CDR1 LNHDA and CDR2 SQIVND (reference sequence). The CDR3 has 13 residues. V was pared by 5 bases and J by 6 bases, with 13 bases between. For the CDR3, the DNA is TGTGCCAGTAGTGAAGTTTCGAGGGCTGAAGCTTTCTTT. Its translation is CASSEVSRAEAFF.

This clone appeared a few times. The genes are TRBV19 and TRBJ2-1; D is perhaps TRBD2 (7 bases). Trimming took off 2 bases at V and 3 bases at J, with 11 bases between the two ends. The CDR3 sequence is 15 residues long. Germline CDR1 reads LNHDA; CDR2 reads SQIVND (reference sequence). In DNA form, the CDR3 reads TGTGCCAGTAGTATAAGGGGGGGGATCTACAATGAGCAGTTCTTC. Translating gives CASSIRGGIYNEQFF. Together with reference TRBV19 and TRBJ2-1, the CDR3 gives the full variable domain: DGGITQSPKYLFRKEGQNVTLSCEQNLNHDAMYWYRQDPGQGLRLIYYSQIVNDFQKGDIAEGYSVSREKKESFPLTVTSAQKNPTAFYLCASSIRGGIYNEQFFGPGTRLTVL.

The V and J genes are TRBV28 and TRBJ2-2; no definite D call. The CDR3 runs 14 residues. The ends were cut back, 1 base at V and 1 base at J, with 4 bases in the middle. Germline V gene data show CDR1 as MDHEN and CDR2 as SYDVKM. The CDR3 DNA follows: TGTGCCAGCAGTTTATTAGAGAACACCGGGGAGCTGTTTTTT. Encoded protein: CASSLLENTGELFF. Full variable domain (missing parts from reference TRBV28 and TRBJ2-2): DVKVTQSSRYLVKRTGEKVFLECVQDMDHENMFWYRQDPGLGLRLIYFSYDVKMKEKGDIPEGYSVSREKKERFSLILESASTNQTSMYLCASSLLENTGELFFGEGSRLTVL.

V and J are TRBV12-5 and TRBJ2-3; D remains unclear. The germline V and J ends were trimmed by 5 bases and 5 bases, with 8 bases remaining between them. The length of the CDR3 is 12 residues. Germline V gives CDR1 LGHNT, CDR2 FRNRAP. As DNA, the CDR3 is TGTGCTAGTGGTAAGAGCCTAGATACGCAGTATTTT. Translating gives CASGKSLDTQYF.

This chain joins TRBV7-2 and TRBJ2-3; the D gene is possibly TRBD2 (5 bases). V was clipped by 2 bases and J by 0 bases, with 9 bases between them. CDR3 length: 15 amino acids. Germline CDR1 reads SGHTA; CDR2 reads FQGNSA. The CDR3 DNA follows: TGTGCCAGCAGCTTATTTGGAGGCAGCACAGATACGCAGTATTTT. This translates into CASSLFGGSTDTQYF.